The entry below describes one T cell receptor (beta chain). Its specificity is not known. Reverse transcription of all isolated RNA meant that expressed TCRB transcripts were sequenced. TCRdb keeps only in-frame clones here, not all; method: immunoSEQ multiplex PCR. Of hundreds of thousands of clones in the sample, roughly a tenth were seen once. The entry originates in a study of beta chain features in type 1 diabetes. Study-wide results and limits: TCRB CDR3s were moderately but significantly shorter in Type 1 diabetes patients in all four CD4+ subsets.

J lost 6 bases, V lost 5 bases, and 8 bases had no gene match. Germline V gives CDR1 SEHNR, CDR2 FQNEAQ (reference sequence). The CDR3 sequence is 15 residues long. The chain recombines TRBV7-9 with TRBJ2-1, with 9 bases fitting TRBD2. Specimen: naive CD4+ T cells from blood. The TCR was taken from a man aged 25 to 40 with type 1 diabetes. CDR3 bases: TGTGCCAGCAGCCCTCTTGGGACTAGCCTCAATGAGCAGTTCTTC. Translating gives CASSPLGTSLNEQFF. Full variable domain (remainder filled in from reference TRBV7-9 and TRBJ2-1): DTGVSQNPRHKITKRGQNVTFRCDPISEHNRLYWYRQTLGQGPEFLTYFQNEAQLEKSRLLSDRFSAERPKGSFSTLEIQRTEQGDSAMYLCASSPLGTSLNEQFFGPGTRLTVL.